A single sample is the source of the 12 T cell receptor beta chains below, sequenced in a study of blood T cell repertoires in COVID-19. Using immunoSEQ multiplex PCR, the repertoire was profiled, and TCRdb retains in-frame clones only, with some absent. Here the sample spans approximately 340,000 clones, more than 85% being singletons. The sequenced material came from PBMCs or T cells enriched from blood (not recorded which). These receptors came from a woman in her thirties or forties who had been exposed to COVID-19.

The chain links TRBV10-2 to TRBJ2-3; TRBD2 is a possible D gene (6 bases). This CDR3 comprises 13 residues. CDR1 WSHSY and CDR2 SAAADI come from the germline V gene. V was cut by 0 bases and J by 10 bases, with 11 bases left in between. CDR3 in amino acids: CASSESGLHSQYF. In DNA form, the CDR3 reads TGCGCCAGCAGTGAGTCGGGACTCCACTCGCAGTATTTT.

This clone was seen just once. The V call is TRBV3-1 (or the pseudogene TRBV3-2), the J call TRBJ2-1, with 14 positions matching TRBD2. CDR3 size: 15 residues. The J segment lost 9 bases and the V segment lost 5 bases, leaving 6 bases of the junction unmatched. Germline CDR1 and CDR2: LGHDT and YNNKEL (reference sequence). The CDR3 sequence: CASSFGTSGGGEQFF. In nucleotides, the CDR3 is TGTGCCAGCAGCTTCGGGACTAGCGGGGGAGGTGAGCAGTTCTTC.

The V and J genes are TRBV9 and TRBJ2-7; tentatively, D is TRBD2 (6 bases). The CDR3 sequence is 14 residues long. CDR1 and CDR2 from the germline V gene are SGDLS and YYNGEE. V lost 4 bases, J lost 1 base, and 12 bases lay in between. CDR3 DNA sequence: TGTGCCAGCAGCCCACGGGACTTTTCCTACGAGCAGTACTTC. Translated: CASSPRDFSYEQYF.

The chain joins TRBV5-1 to TRBJ2-7; 7 nucleotides align to TRBD1. V lost 5 bases, J lost 0 bases, and 11 bases stayed unmatched. This CDR3 is 16 amino acids long. CDR1 and CDR2 from the germline V gene are SGHRS and YFSETQ. DNA of the CDR3: TGCGCCAGCAGTTCTAGGAAGGACAGGAGCTCCTACGAGCAGTACTTC. It encodes CASSSRKDRSSYEQYF.

The chain is built from TRBV7-3 and TRBJ2-1; TRBD2 matches at 12 bases. Trimming at V came to 6 bases and at J to 7 bases, leaving 4 bases not matched to a gene. This CDR3 region has 14 residues. The germline gives CDR1 SGHTA, CDR2 FQGTGA. The CDR3 reads CASRTSGSRNEQFF. The CDR3 bases are TGTGCCAGCAGGACTAGCGGGAGCCGTAATGAGCAGTTCTTC.

This chain joins TRBV7-9 and TRBJ2-1, with 9 positions matching TRBD2. The CDR3 covers 18 residues. V lost 4 bases, J lost 0 bases, and 10 bases stayed unmatched. The germline V gene encodes CDR1 SEHNR and CDR2 FQNEAQ (reference sequence). The CDR3 sequence: CASSSYTSGLSSYNEQFF. The CDR3 region has the DNA TGTGCCAGCAGCTCGTATACTAGCGGGTTGAGCTCCTACAATGAGCAGTTCTTC.

J is TRBJ2-7 and V is TRBV3-1 (or the pseudogene TRBV3-2); D possibly corresponds to TRBD1 (6 bases). The V end lost 4 bases, the J end lost 4 bases, and 14 bases lay between the germline ends. Germline V gene sequence: CDR1 LGHDT, CDR2 YNNKEL (reference sequence). CDR3 length: 14 residues. The CDR3 loop is CASSPSQGRYEQYF. The DNA for the CDR3 is TGTGCCAGCAGCCCCAGCCAGGGGAGATACGAGCAGTACTTC.

The V gene is TRBV20-1, the J gene TRBJ2-2, with TRBD2 identical over 8 bases. The CDR3 sequence is 13 residues long. Germline V gives CDR1 DFQATT, CDR2 SNEGSKA (reference sequence). V shed 3 bases, J shed 8 bases, and the junction held 5 bases outside the gene matches. CDR3: CSASLSGGGELFF. CDR3 nucleotides: TGCAGTGCTAGTTTAAGCGGGGGTGGGGAGCTGTTTTTT.

The rearrangement uses TRBV5-4 and TRBJ2-5, with 8 bases aligning to TRBD1. CDR3 size: 13 residues. Germline CDR1 SGHNT, CDR2 YYREEE (reference sequence). J lost 5 bases, V lost 7 bases, and 7 bases had no gene match. The CDR3 DNA sequence: TGTGCCAGCGGCGACAGGGGAAAGGAGACCCAGTACTTC. Its translation: CASGDRGKETQYF. Filled out from reference TRBV5-4 and TRBJ2-5, the complete variable domain reads ETGVTQSPTHLIKTRGQQVTLRCSSQSGHNTVSWYQQALGQGPQFIFQYYREEENGRGNFPPRFSGLQFPNYSSELNVNALELDDSALYLCASGDRGKETQYFGPGTRLLVL.

V and J are TRBV6-6 and TRBJ2-7; D ambiguous. V was clipped by 2 bases and J by 2 bases, with 16 bases between them. This CDR3 region has 16 residues. The germline gives CDR1 MNHNY, CDR2 SVGAGI (reference sequence). CDR3 in amino acids: CASSYPSLGGTYEQYF. The CDR3 DNA reads as TGTGCCAGCAGTTACCCTTCTCTAGGTGGCACCTACGAGCAGTACTTC.

The chain joins TRBV27 to TRBJ2-1, with 7 bases lining up with TRBD2. CDR1 and CDR2 (germline): MNHEY, SMNVEV (reference sequence). Trimming removed 6 bases from V and 7 bases from J; junction bases left unmatched: 6. CDR3 length equals 13 residues. In DNA form, the CDR3 reads TGTGCCAGCAGAACGGGACTAAAGAATGAGCAGTTCTTC. Translation: CASRTGLKNEQFF.

The chain carries TRBV6-2 or TRBV6-3 and TRBJ1-4, with D unclear. Deletions cut 2 bases from V and 3 bases from J, with 10 bases between. The CDR3 consists of 15 residues. In germline, CDR1 is MNHEY, CDR2 SVGEGT. CDR3 DNA sequence: TGTGCCAGCAGTTACGCCTACAGCCCTAATGAAAAACTGTTTTTT. Encoded protein: CASSYAYSPNEKLFF.